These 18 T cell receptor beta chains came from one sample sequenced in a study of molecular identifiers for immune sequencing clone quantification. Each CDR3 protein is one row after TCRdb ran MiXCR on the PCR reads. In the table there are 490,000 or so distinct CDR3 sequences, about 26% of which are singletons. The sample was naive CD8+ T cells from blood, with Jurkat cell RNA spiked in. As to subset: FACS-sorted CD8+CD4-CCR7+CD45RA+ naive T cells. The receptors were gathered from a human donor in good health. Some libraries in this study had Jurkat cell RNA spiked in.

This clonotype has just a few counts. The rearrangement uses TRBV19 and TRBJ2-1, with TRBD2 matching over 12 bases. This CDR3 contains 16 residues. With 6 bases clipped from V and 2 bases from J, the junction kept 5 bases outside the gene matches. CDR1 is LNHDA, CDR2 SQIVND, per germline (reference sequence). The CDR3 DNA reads TGTGCCAGTAGCTGGACTAGCGGGGATGCCTACAATGAGCAGTTCTTC. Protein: CASSWTSGDAYNEQFF. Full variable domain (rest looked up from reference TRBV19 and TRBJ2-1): DGGITQSPKYLFRKEGQNVTLSCEQNLNHDAMYWYRQDPGQGLRLIYYSQIVNDFQKGDIAEGYSVSREKKESFPLTVTSAQKNPTAFYLCASSWTSGDAYNEQFFGPGTRLTVL.

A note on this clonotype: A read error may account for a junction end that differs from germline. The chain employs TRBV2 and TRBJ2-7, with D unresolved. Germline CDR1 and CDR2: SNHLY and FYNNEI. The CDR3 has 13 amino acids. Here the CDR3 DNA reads TGTGCCAGCGCCCCGGATACTACGTACGAGCAATACTTC. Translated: CASAPDTTYEQYF.

The CDR3 DNA is TGTGCCTGGAGTGTGGGGGGAAAACTGTTTTTT. This codes for CAWSVGGKLFF. The chain joins TRBV30 to TRBJ1-4, with a weak D call TRBD1 (5 bases). Looked up from germline, CDR1 is GTSNPN and CDR2 is SVGIG (reference sequence). The CDR3 spans 11 residues. V was trimmed by 0 bases and J by 10 bases, leaving 6 bases between them.

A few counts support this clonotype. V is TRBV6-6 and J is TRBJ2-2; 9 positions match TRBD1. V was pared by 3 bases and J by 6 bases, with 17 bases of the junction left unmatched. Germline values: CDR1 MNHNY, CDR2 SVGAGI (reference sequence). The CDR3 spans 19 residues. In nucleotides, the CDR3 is TGTGCCAGCAGTTATTCGAAACCCGGGGACAGGGCGGTCTCCGGGGAGCTGTTTTTT. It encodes CASSYSKPGDRAVSGELFF.

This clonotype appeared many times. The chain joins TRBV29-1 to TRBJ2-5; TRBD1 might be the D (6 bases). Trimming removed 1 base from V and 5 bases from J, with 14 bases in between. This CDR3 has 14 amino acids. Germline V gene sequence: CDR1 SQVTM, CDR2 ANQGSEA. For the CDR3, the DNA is TGCAGCGTTGAAGGGACAGCCTTATCCGAGACCCAGTACTTC. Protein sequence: CSVEGTALSETQYF. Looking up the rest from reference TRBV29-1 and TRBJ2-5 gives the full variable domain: SAVISQKPSRDICQRGTSLTIQCQVDSQVTMMFWYRQQPGQSLTLIATANQGSEATYESGFVIDKFPISRPNLTFSTLTVSNMSPEDSSIYLCSVEGTALSETQYFGPGTRLLVL.

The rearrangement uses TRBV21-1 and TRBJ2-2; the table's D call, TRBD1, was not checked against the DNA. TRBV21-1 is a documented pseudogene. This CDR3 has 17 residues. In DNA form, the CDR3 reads TGTGCCAGCACCCTTGGCCTGTGCGGAGCGAACACCGGGGAGCTGTTTTTT. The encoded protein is CASTLGLCGANTGELFF.

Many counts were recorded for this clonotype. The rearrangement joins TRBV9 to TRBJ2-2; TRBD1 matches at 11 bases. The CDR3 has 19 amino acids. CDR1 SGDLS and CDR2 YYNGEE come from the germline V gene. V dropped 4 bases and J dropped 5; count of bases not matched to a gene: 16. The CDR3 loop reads CASSRIYRTGGIGTGELFF. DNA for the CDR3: TGTGCCAGCAGCCGAATATATAGGACAGGGGGCATAGGGACCGGGGAGCTGTTTTTT. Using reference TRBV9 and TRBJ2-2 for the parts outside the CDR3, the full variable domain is DSGVTQTPKHLITATGQRVTLRCSPRSGDLSVYWYQQSLDQGLQFLIQYYNGEERAKGNILERFSAQQFPDLHSELNLSSLELGDSALYFCASSRIYRTGGIGTGELFFGEGSRLTVL.

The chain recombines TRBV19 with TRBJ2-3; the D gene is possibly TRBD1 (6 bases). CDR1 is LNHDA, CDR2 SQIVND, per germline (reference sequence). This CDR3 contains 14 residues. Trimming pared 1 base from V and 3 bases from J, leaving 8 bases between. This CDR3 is CASSIVDRTDTQYF. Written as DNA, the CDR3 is TGTGCCAGTAGTATAGTTGACAGGACAGATACGCAGTATTTT.

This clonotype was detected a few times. In DNA form, the CDR3 reads TGTGCCAGTAGCCTGGGGGGGGGCCCGAACACTGAAGCTTTCTTT. Amino acids: CASSLGGGPNTEAFF. The chain carries TRBV19 and TRBJ1-1; weak D call: TRBD1 (6 bases). V shed 6 bases and J shed 1 base, with 15 bases lying between them. This CDR3 spans 15 amino acids. Germline CDR1 LNHDA, CDR2 SQIVND (reference sequence).

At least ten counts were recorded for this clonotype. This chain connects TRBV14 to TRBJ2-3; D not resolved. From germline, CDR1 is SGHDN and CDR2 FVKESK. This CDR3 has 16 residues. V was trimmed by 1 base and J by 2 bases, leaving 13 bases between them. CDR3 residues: CASSQGPPSPTDTQYF. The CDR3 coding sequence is TGTGCCAGCAGCCAAGGTCCTCCGTCGCCCACAGATACGCAGTATTTT.

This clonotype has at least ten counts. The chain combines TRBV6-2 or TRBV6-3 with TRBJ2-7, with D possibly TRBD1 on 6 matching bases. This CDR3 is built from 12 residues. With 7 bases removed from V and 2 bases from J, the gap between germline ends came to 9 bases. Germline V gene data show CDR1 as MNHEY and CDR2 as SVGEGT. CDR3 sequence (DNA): TGTGCCAGCACCCGGGACACCTACGAGCAGTACTTC. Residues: CASTRDTYEQYF.

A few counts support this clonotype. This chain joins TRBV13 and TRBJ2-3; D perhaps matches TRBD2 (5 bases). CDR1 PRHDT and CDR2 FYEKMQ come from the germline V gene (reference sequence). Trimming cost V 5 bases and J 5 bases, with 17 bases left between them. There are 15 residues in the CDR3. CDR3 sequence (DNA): TGTGCCAGCAGCCCCCTTGGGTCGGCGGGAGATACGCAGTATTTT. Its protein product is CASSPLGSAGDTQYF. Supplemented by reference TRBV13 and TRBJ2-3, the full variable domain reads AAGVIQSPRHLIKEKRETATLKCYPIPRHDTVYWYQQGPGQDPQFLISFYEKMQSDKGSIPDRFSAQQFSDYHSELNMSSLELGDSALYFCASSPLGSAGDTQYFGPGTRLTVL.

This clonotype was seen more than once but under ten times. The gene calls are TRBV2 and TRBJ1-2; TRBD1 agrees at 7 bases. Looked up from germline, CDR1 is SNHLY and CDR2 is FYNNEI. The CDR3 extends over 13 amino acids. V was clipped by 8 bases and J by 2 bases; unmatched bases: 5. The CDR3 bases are TGTGCCAGCGGGGGACAGCAGAACTATGGCTACACCTTC. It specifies CASGGQQNYGYTF. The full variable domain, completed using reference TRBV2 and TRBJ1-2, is EPEVTQTPSHQVTQMGQEVILRCVPISNHLYFYWYRQILGQKVEFLVSFYNNEISEKSEIFDDQFSVERPDGSNFTLKIRSTKLEDSAMYFCASGGQQNYGYTFGSGTRLTVV.

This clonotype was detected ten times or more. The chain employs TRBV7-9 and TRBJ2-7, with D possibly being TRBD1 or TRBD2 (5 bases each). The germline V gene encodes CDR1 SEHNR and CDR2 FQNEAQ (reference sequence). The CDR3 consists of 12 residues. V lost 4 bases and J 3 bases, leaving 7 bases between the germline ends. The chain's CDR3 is CASSWDGYEQYF. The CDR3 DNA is TGTGCCAGCAGCTGGGACGGCTACGAGCAGTACTTC.

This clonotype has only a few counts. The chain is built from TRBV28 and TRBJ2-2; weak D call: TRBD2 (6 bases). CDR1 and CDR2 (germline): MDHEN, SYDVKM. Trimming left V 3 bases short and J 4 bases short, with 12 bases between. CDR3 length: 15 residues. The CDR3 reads CASSFRGLTTGELFF. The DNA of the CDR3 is TGTGCCAGCAGTTTTCGGGGACTTACCACCGGGGAGCTGTTTTTT.

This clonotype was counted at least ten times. The CDR3 loop is CASSHGGRGTEAFF. CDR3 DNA: TGTGCCAGCAGCCACGGGGGGCGCGGCACTGAAGCTTTCTTT. The V and J genes are TRBV14 and TRBJ1-1; the D gene is possibly TRBD1 (6 bases). Germline V CDR1 and CDR2: SGHDN, FVKESK. The CDR3 runs 14 residues. V was pared by 3 bases and J by 4 bases, with 12 bases between.

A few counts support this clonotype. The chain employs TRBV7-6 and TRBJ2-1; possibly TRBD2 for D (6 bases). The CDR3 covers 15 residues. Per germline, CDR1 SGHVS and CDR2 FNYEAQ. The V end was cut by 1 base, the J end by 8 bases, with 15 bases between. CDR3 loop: CASSLGTKVFDEQFF. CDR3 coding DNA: TGTGCCAGCAGCTTAGGGACTAAAGTATTCGATGAGCAGTTCTTC.

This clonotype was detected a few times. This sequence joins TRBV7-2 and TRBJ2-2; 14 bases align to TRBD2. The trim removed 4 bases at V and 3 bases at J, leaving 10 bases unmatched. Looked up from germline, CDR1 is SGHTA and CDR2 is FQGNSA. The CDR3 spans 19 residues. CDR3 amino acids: CASSSGTSGGLRDTGELFF. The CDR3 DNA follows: TGTGCCAGCAGCTCGGGGACTAGCGGGGGCCTGAGGGACACCGGGGAGCTGTTTTTT.